These 10 T cell receptor beta chains came from one sample sequenced in a study of identical twins. From the 5' RACE reads, TCRdb called clonotypes with MiXCR, one entry per CDR3 protein. The table includes 1.5 million to 2 million distinct CDR3 sequences, about 31% detected once. Sequenced: cord blood. The receptors originated from a newborn girl in good health.

The rearrangement links TRBV27 to TRBJ2-1; tentatively, D is TRBD2 (5 bases). The CDR3 totals 16 residues. Germline V gene lookup returns CDR1 MNHEY and CDR2 SMNVEV (reference sequence). Trimming removed 5 bases at V and 4 bases at J, with 18 bases between. CDR3 sequence: CASSRDGKPPYNEQFF. In DNA form, the CDR3 reads TGTGCCAGCAGTCGAGACGGGAAACCCCCTTACAATGAGCAGTTCTTC.

The gene calls are TRBV5-1 and TRBJ2-7; 9 nucleotides line up with TRBD2. Germline loops: CDR1 SGHRS, CDR2 YFSETQ. CDR3 size: 15 residues. Unmatched junction bases numbered 8, after V lost 2 bases and J lost 5 bases. CDR3 in amino acids: CASSLTAGTSNEQYF. The DNA of the CDR3 is TGCGCCAGCAGCTTAACGGCCGGGACTAGCAACGAGCAGTACTTC.

As concerns this clonotype: Mismatch with germline at one junction end may stem from a read error. The chain employs TRBV29-1 and TRBJ2-7; D ambiguous. The J call is uncertain, as TRBJ2-5 better fits the DNA end. Per the germline V gene, CDR1 is SQVTM and CDR2 is ANQGSEA. The CDR3 is 10 amino acids. The CDR3, as DNA: TGCAGCGTTGGTCAAGTGACCCAGTACTTC. This encodes CSVGQVTQYF.

This chain uses TRBV6-5 with TRBJ1-6; 7 nucleotides line up with TRBD1. Germline V gene data show CDR1 as MNHEY and CDR2 as SVGAGI. The J segment lost 5 bases and the V segment lost 7 bases, leaving 5 bases of the junction unmatched. The length of the CDR3 is 14 residues. CDR3 residues: CASTPTGDNSPLHF. The CDR3 region has the DNA TGTGCCAGCACCCCAACAGGGGATAATTCACCCCTCCACTTT.

The CDR3 sequence is CASSENLASTEQFF. DNA of the CDR3: TGTGCCAGCAGTGAAAATTTAGCTAGCACTGAGCAGTTCTTC. The V gene is TRBV6-1, the J gene TRBJ2-1; a weak D match, TRBD2 (5 bases). Trimming took 2 bases from V and 9 from J, leaving 14 bases between them. Looked up from germline, CDR1 is MNHNS and CDR2 is SASEGT. The CDR3 contains 14 residues.

This clonotype appeared many times. The rearrangement joins TRBV10-3 to TRBJ2-3; D gene uncertain. Trimming left V 5 bases short and J 0 bases short, with 0 bases between. The CDR3 is made up of 11 amino acids. Germline V gives CDR1 ENHRY, CDR2 SYGVKD. CDR3 in amino acids: CAISSTDTQYF. Written as DNA, the CDR3 is TGTGCCATCAGTAGCACAGATACGCAGTATTTT.

This clonotype was found a few times. This chain links TRBV6-2 or TRBV6-3 with TRBJ2-1, with 16 bases matching TRBD2. The junction had 9 bases not matched to a gene; V was cut back by 6 bases and J by 13 bases. CDR1 MNHEY and CDR2 SVGEGT come from the germline V gene. The CDR3 loop spans 15 amino acids. In DNA, the CDR3 is TGTGCCAGCAGCATTTCGGGACTAGCGGGAGGGGTCCAGTTCTTC. This encodes CASSISGLAGGVQFF.

The chain is built from TRBV28 and TRBJ1-5; D may be TRBD1 (5 bases). V lost 6 bases and J lost 7, with 16 bases in between. The CDR3 is 14 amino acids. Germline CDR1 reads MDHEN; CDR2 reads SYDVKM. CDR3 loop: CASRPDGGGQPQHF. CDR3 nucleotide sequence: TGTGCCAGCAGGCCCGACGGGGGTGGACAGCCCCAGCATTTT.

CDR3 nucleotides: TGCAGTGTCTCGACAGCAAACTATGGCTACACCTTC. This encodes CSVSTANYGYTF. This sequence joins TRBV20-1 and TRBJ1-2; D might be TRBD1 (5 bases). Germline lookup yields CDR1 DFQATT and CDR2 SNEGSKA (reference sequence). Deletions cut 7 bases from V and 2 bases from J, with 11 bases between. CDR3 length: 12 amino acids.

This rearrangement joins TRBV28 to TRBJ1-1; 7 bases align to TRBD1. Per the germline V gene, CDR1 is MDHEN and CDR2 is SYDVKM. V lost 3 bases to trimming and J lost 1 base; unmatched junction nucleotides: 8. This CDR3 spans 16 amino acids. CDR3 sequence: CASSFSTGYQNTEAFF. Here the CDR3 DNA reads TGTGCCAGCAGTTTCTCGACAGGGTACCAGAACACTGAAGCTTTCTTT.